This T cell receptor beta chain is drawn from a study of T cells in Graves' hyperthyroidism and ophthalmopathy. The germline CDR1 and CDR2 sequences are SGHVS and FQNEAQ. The V and J ends lost 3 bases and 4 bases, in that order; junction bases with no gene match: 3. The CDR3 totals 15 residues. Uncontrolled infection, other autoimmune disease, pregnancy or lactation disqualified patients from enrolment. Diagnoses were established using clinical symptoms, serum thyroxine and TRAb, thyroid ultrasound and orbital computed tomography. TCR beta CDR3 region amplification was performed from RNA transcripts. When the TCR CDR3 underwent first-round RT-PCR, the HTBI primer set was used. TCRdb passed the multiplex PCR reads through MiXCR, listing each CDR3 protein once. The sample yields roughly 570,000 distinct CDR3 sequences, around 45% seen once. Study results and caveats: Most thyroid clonotypes that were expanded above 0.001 also turned up in blood. Ophthalmopathy stood apart from stable hyperthyroidism in a 13 V-J model.

The table lists this clonotype with a few counts. The antigen remains undetermined. The TCR originated in an adult woman with Graves' disease, either hyperthyroidism or ophthalmopathy (not recorded which). The chain uses TRBV7-8 and TRBJ2-2; 9 bases are shared with TRBD2. Material: peripheral blood or thyroid tissue (not recorded which). In DNA, the CDR3 is TGTGCCAGCAGCTTTAGCGGGAGTGGCACCGGGGAGCTGTTTTTT. This encodes CASSFSGSGTGELFF.